A single T cell receptor beta chain is shown here with its context. Its antigen is unidentified. The sample originates from a study of CD8 T cells in Susac syndrome. The study, taken as a whole, reports: Only a relatively small number of individuals were included in the TCR sequencing and HLA analysis.

CDR3 length equals 15 residues. V lost 0 bases and J lost 8; bases outside the gene matches: 10. Germline CDR1 reads SGHRS; CDR2 reads YFSETQ. Negative isolation yielded CD4+ and CD8+ T cells, and FACS enriched TEMRA cells. Reverse transcription of about 0.5 to 1 ug RNA used random hexamers. The TCR beta CDR3 was amplified by immunoSEQ multiplex PCR across 54 Vbeta, 13 Jbeta. A single record per CDR3 protein comes from TCRdb applying MiXCR to the immunoSEQ multiplex PCR reads. Of some 140,000 distinct CDR3 sequences listed, 65% to 90% are singletons. The rearrangement joins TRBV5-1 to TRBJ2-5, with 7 bases identical to TRBD2. The clonotype originates from a human donor with multiple sclerosis. The sequenced material came from CD8+ T cells from PBMCs. The CDR3 reads CASSLGGGHQETQYF. CDR3 in DNA: TGCGCCAGCAGCTTGGGCGGGGGTCATCAGGAAACCCAGTACTTC. Full variable domain (outside the CDR3, taken from reference TRBV5-1 and TRBJ2-5): KAGVTQTPRYLIKTRGQQVTLSCSPISGHRSVSWYQQTPGQGLQFLFEYFSETQRNKGNFPGRFSGRQFSNSRSEMNVSTLELGDSALYLCASSLGGGHQETQYFGPGTRLLVL.